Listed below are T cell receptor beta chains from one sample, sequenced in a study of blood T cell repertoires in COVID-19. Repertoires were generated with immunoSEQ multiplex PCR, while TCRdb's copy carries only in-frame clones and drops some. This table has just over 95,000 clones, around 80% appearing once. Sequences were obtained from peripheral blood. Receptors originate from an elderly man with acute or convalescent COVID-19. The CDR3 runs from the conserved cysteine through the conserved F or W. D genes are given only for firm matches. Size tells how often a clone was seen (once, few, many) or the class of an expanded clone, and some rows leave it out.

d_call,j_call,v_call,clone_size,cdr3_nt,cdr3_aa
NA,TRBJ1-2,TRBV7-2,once,TGTGCCAGCAGCCCGGGCGGGACTCCGAGGGGGGGCTATGGCTACACCTTC,CASSPGGTPRGGYGYTF
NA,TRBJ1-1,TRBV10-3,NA,TGTGCCATCAGGGATGGCGGGAGGGGGAACACTGAAGCTTTCTTT,CAIRDGGRGNTEAFF
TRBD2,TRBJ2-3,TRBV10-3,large,TGTGCCATAAGGACTAGCGGAGACACAGATACGCAGTATTTT,CAIRTSGDTDTQYF
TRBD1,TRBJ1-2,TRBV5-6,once,TGTGCCAGCAGTGGACAGGTCGTTAACTATGGCTACACCTTC,CASSGQVVNYGYTF
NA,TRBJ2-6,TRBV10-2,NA,TGCGCCAGCAGTCTACAGGGTGGGGCCAACGTCCTGACTTTC,CASSLQGGANVLTF
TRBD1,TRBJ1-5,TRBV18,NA,TGTGCCAGCCAATCGGGACAGGGAAGGAGGAATCAGCCCCAGCATTTT,CASQSGQGRRNQPQHF
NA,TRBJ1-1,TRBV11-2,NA,TGTGCCAGCAGCTTGACGACAGGAGTGAACACTGAAGCTTTCTTT,CASSLTTGVNTEAFF
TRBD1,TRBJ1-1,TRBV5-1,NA,TGCGCCAGCAGCTTGGCGCCACAGGGGGCGGAAGCTTTCTTT,CASSLAPQGAEAFF
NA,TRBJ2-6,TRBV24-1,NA,TGTGCCACCAGTGTGGACAGCCTAAGCTCTGGGGCCAACGTCCTGACTTTC,CATSVDSLSSGANVLTF
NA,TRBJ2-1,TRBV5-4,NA,TGTGCCAGCAGCTTTGTAGCGGCGTCCTACAATGAGCAGTTCTTC,CASSFVAASYNEQFF
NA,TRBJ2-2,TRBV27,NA,TGTGCCAGCAGTTTAGATCTAAACACCGGGGAGCTGTTTTTT,CASSLDLNTGELFF